This passage covers 6 T cell receptor beta chains from one sample sequenced in a study of glioma-infiltrating T cells. Using RNA template, CDR3s of TCR alpha and beta were amplified with iRepertoire arm-PCR. Using its own MiXCR run on the multiplex PCR reads, TCRdb lists one record per CDR3 protein. This table has 100,000 to 150,000 distinct CDR3 sequences, roughly 20% appearing once. The sample consisted of glioma tissue, nonneoplastic brain tissue, or PBMCs (not recorded which). All receptors derive from a human donor with low-grade glioma or glioblastoma, undergoing nonglioma brain surgery, or in good health (not recorded which).

Many counts were recorded for this clonotype. The V and J genes are TRBV27 and TRBJ2-3; 7 bases map to TRBD1. CDR3 size: 14 residues. CDR1 is MNHEY and CDR2 is SMNVEV in the germline V gene (reference sequence). Germline trimming cut 7 bases from V and 2 bases from J; bases unmatched to any gene: 6. In DNA, the CDR3 is TGTGCCAGCAATCAACAGGGGATCACAGATACGCAGTATTTT. Its translation: CASNQQGITDTQYF.

This rearrangement joins TRBV29-1 to TRBJ2-7, with TRBD1 matching 9 bases. Germline V CDR1 and CDR2: SQVTM, ANQGSEA. J was trimmed by 4 bases and V by 5 bases; bases with no gene match: 6. The CDR3 loop spans 13 amino acids. CDR3 bases: TGCAGCGTTCCGGGACAGGGTTTTTACGAGCAGTACTTC. Translated, it gives CSVPGQGFYEQYF.

Regarding this clonotype: Just one base apart from a much larger clone, this may be a read error. The rearrangement joins TRBV20-1 to TRBJ2-7; 9 bases match TRBD2. The CDR3 is 15 residues long. With V trimmed by 4 bases and J by 7 bases, 14 bases remained unmatched. Germline CDR1 is DFQATT and CDR2 is SNEGSKA (reference sequence). CDR3 sequence (DNA): TGCAGTGCTACCCTGATTAGCGGGGGACCCCAAGAGCAGTACTTC. It yields the protein CSATLISGGPQEQYF.

Worth noting for this clonotype: Given a much more abundant clone one base away, this may be a read error. The J gene is TRBJ2-7, the V gene TRBV19; no clear D. Germline CDR1 and CDR2: LNHDA and SQIVND (reference sequence). The CDR3 is 15 residues long. The CDR3 protein is CASSIEGVGPYEQYF. The CDR3 region has the DNA TGTGCCAGTAGCATAGAAGGCGTAGGACCCTACGAGCAGTACTTC.

Concerning this clonotype itself: This likely comes from a read error, as the CDR3 has no conserved phenylalanine or tryptophan at its end. The gene calls are TRBV11-2 and TRBJ2-1; 7 bases align to TRBD2. The germline V gene has CDR1 SGHAT and CDR2 FQNNGV. The CDR3 extends over 12 amino acids. The CDR3 sequence is CASSRDYSEQFL. Here the CDR3 DNA reads TGTGCCAGCAGCCGGGACTACAGTGAGCAGTTCTTA.

Worth noting for this clonotype: A read error is possible here, since a much larger clone lies one base away. The missing conserved phenylalanine or tryptophan at the end of this CDR3 makes a read error likely. The chain carries TRBV12-3 or TRBV12-4 and TRBJ1-2, with D uncertain. This CDR3 is 13 amino acids long. Trimming left V 1 base short and J 2 bases short, with 5 bases between. This CDR3 is CASSLVGNYGYTL. CDR3 coding DNA: TGTGCCAGCAGTTTAGTAGGGAACTATGGCTACACCCTC.